These 9 T cell receptor beta chains share one sample of origin, sequenced in a study of cytomegalovirus exposure and HLA in healthy donors. With 60 Vbeta and 13 Jbeta primers, the PCR was carried out. Using immunoSEQ multiplex PCR, the repertoire was profiled, and TCRdb retains in-frame clones only, with some absent. The sample includes approximately 220,000 clones, roughly 80% seen only once; the top ten take around 2.8%. Sequencing input: PBMCs. Receptor source: a man younger than 40 in good health and CMV-seronegative.

This sequence joins TRBV4-3 and TRBJ1-5; 7 nucleotides align to TRBD1. The germline CDR1 and CDR2 sequences are LGHNA and YSLEER. Trimming took 3 bases from V and 4 from J; bases not matched to a gene: 6. The CDR3 loop spans 15 amino acids. The CDR3 sequence: CASSQILTGNQPQHF. CDR3 DNA: TGCGCCAGCAGCCAGATACTGACAGGGAATCAGCCCCAGCATTTT.

This chain uses TRBV19 with TRBJ2-1; 8 positions match TRBD1. Unmatched junction bases numbered 3, after V lost 1 base and J lost 4 bases. The CDR3 totals 15 residues. The germline gives CDR1 LNHDA, CDR2 SQIVND (reference sequence). CDR3 in DNA: TGTGCCAGTAGTATAGGGGGACAGGCGTACAATGAGCAGTTCTTC. The encoded protein is CASSIGGQAYNEQFF.

The CDR3 DNA follows: TGTGCCAGCAGTCCATCGGGACTAGCGGGCAGCAATGAGCAGTTCTTC. Translated, it gives CASSPSGLAGSNEQFF. The V and J genes are TRBV28 and TRBJ2-1, with 12 bases fitting TRBD2. The germline gives CDR1 MDHEN, CDR2 SYDVKM. This CDR3 contains 16 residues. The junction had 8 bases not matched to a gene; V was cut back by 5 bases and J by 6 bases.

The chain recombines TRBV28 with TRBJ2-7; possible D gene TRBD2, 5 bases. Germline CDR1 MDHEN, CDR2 SYDVKM. The CDR3 loop spans 12 amino acids. The V and J ends lost 3 bases and 6 bases respectively, with 9 bases between them. CDR3 bases: TGTGCCAGCAGTTTGTTCCGGGGCGAGCAGTACTTC. Encoded protein: CASSLFRGEQYF. Drawing the rest from reference TRBV28 and TRBJ2-7, the complete variable domain is DVKVTQSSRYLVKRTGEKVFLECVQDMDHENMFWYRQDPGLGLRLIYFSYDVKMKEKGDIPEGYSVSREKKERFSLILESASTNQTSMYLCASSLFRGEQYFGPGTRLTVT.

V is TRBV6-5 and J is TRBJ1-4; D not resolved. V was trimmed by 8 bases and J by 5 bases, leaving 9 bases between them. The length of the CDR3 is 12 residues. CDR1 and CDR2 (germline): MNHEY, SVGAGI. The CDR3 coding sequence is TGTGCCAGCCGGGATTTGAATGAAAAACTGTTTTTT. This encodes CASRDLNEKLFF.

This chain connects TRBV5-6 to TRBJ1-5; 10 positions match TRBD1. Germline V lookup: CDR1 SGHDT, CDR2 YYEEEE. The length of the CDR3 is 16 residues. V shed 4 bases, J shed 5 bases, and the junction held 9 bases outside the gene matches. Written as DNA, the CDR3 is TGTGCCAGCAGCCGTTTGGGGACAGGGGAGGATCAGCCCCAGCATTTT. It specifies CASSRLGTGEDQPQHF.

The chain links TRBV28 to TRBJ2-7, with no clear D. Germline lookup yields CDR1 MDHEN and CDR2 SYDVKM. This CDR3 contains 13 residues. The V and J ends lost 4 bases and 6 bases respectively, with 13 bases between them. The CDR3 DNA reads as TGTGCCAGCAGTTCTCCGAAGAGATTCGAGCAGTACTTC. Its translation: CASSSPKRFEQYF.

The chain links TRBV7-9 to TRBJ2-7; D is possibly TRBD1 (5 bases). The V end was cut by 2 bases, the J end by 5 bases, with 7 bases between. The CDR3 consists of 12 residues. Germline-derived CDR1 and CDR2 are SEHNR and FQNEAQ (reference sequence). This chain's CDR3 is CASSLQGHEQYF. DNA for the CDR3: TGTGCCAGCAGCTTACAGGGCCACGAGCAGTACTTC.

This clone appeared once. This chain connects TRBV2 to TRBJ2-7, with D perhaps TRBD1 (5 bases). CDR1 is SNHLY and CDR2 is FYNNEI in the germline V gene. The V gene lost 4 bases and the J gene lost 5 bases, with 24 bases spanning the gap. The CDR3 is 17 residues long. CDR3 bases: TGTGCCAGCAGTGGGAGCAGATCAAAATTCCTAGGGGACGAGCAGTACTTC. Translating gives CASSGSRSKFLGDEQYF.